The 30 T cell receptor beta chains below come from one sample, sequenced in a study of T cells in Graves' hyperthyroidism and ophthalmopathy. TCR beta CDR3 sequences were amplified from RNA transcripts. First-round RT-PCR targeting the TCR CDR3 was performed with the HTBI primer set. TCRdb independently ran MiXCR on the multiplex PCR reads; one entry per CDR3 protein. The top ten clones hold about 30% of a sample with about 360,000 distinct CDR3 sequences, approximately 15% of them seen once. The sequencing input was blood. These receptors were collected from a woman in her late teens or twenties with Graves' hyperthyroidism that later progressed to Graves' ophthalmopathy.

This clonotype turned up a few times. The V call is TRBV7-2, the J call TRBJ2-3; 10 nucleotides agree with TRBD2. V was pared by 4 bases and J by 5 bases, with 9 bases of the junction left unmatched. Germline CDR1 and CDR2: SGHTA and FQGNSA. This CDR3 has 16 amino acids. The DNA of the CDR3 is TGTGCCAGCAGCTCACTAGCGGGATTGATTCTAGATACGCAGTATTTT. Translating it yields CASSSLAGLILDTQYF.

This clonotype was counted only a few times. V gene TRBV19 combines with J gene TRBJ2-1; no firm D call. The CDR3 is 14 residues long. The V and J ends lost 2 bases and 9 bases respectively, with 14 bases between them. Germline CDR1 is LNHDA and CDR2 is SQIVND (reference sequence). The CDR3 coding sequence is TGTGCCAGTAGTATACCCCGGCTTTCCTTTGAGCAGTTCTTC. This sequence encodes CASSIPRLSFEQFF.

This clonotype was counted many times. The chain joins TRBV28 to TRBJ1-3; a weak D match, TRBD1 (6 bases). The CDR3 has 14 amino acids. CDR1 and CDR2 (germline): MDHEN, SYDVKM. Between the trimmed V and J ends, which lost 7 bases and 1 base, there was a span of 11 bases. The CDR3, as DNA: TGTGCCAGCAAATGGGGGGCTTCTGGAAACACCATATATTTT. Its translation is CASKWGASGNTIYF.

This clonotype occurred many times. The J gene is TRBJ2-7, the V gene TRBV13; 10 bases are shared with TRBD2. Trimming took 8 bases from V and 5 from J; bases not matched to a gene: 12. This CDR3 comprises 15 residues. From germline, CDR1 is PRHDT and CDR2 FYEKMQ (reference sequence). For the CDR3, the DNA is TGTGCCAGCCTCCCTTATAGCGGGAGGAACCACGAGCAGTACTTC. Its protein product is CASLPYSGRNHEQYF.

This clonotype was seen more than once but under ten times. The chain carries TRBV6-5 and TRBJ1-5; weak D call: TRBD1 (6 bases). Trimming stripped 5 bases from V and 2 bases from J, with 10 bases between. Germline V gene lookup returns CDR1 MNHEY and CDR2 SVGAGI. The CDR3 contains 14 residues. The CDR3 bases are TGTGCCAGCAGTCACAGGGTGGGCAATCAGCCCCAGCATTTT. Translating gives CASSHRVGNQPQHF.

The table lists this clonotype with many counts. This chain links TRBV6-1 with TRBJ1-1; 7 bases align to TRBD1. Germline V gene sequence: CDR1 MNHNS, CDR2 SASEGT. Losses at the gene ends were 5 bases for V and 5 bases for J; bases not matched to a gene: 11. The CDR3 runs 15 residues. DNA for the CDR3: TGTGCCAGCAGTCCTCGGGACAGAGAAAGGACTGAAGCTTTCTTT. It is translated as CASSPRDRERTEAFF.

This clonotype showed up just a few times. Germline is not matched at one junction end, which may reflect a read error. J is TRBJ2-1 and V is TRBV30; TRBD1 matches 8 bases. This CDR3 is 12 amino acids long. The germline V gene has CDR1 GTSNPN and CDR2 SVGIG (reference sequence). The CDR3 DNA follows: TGTGCCCGAAATACAGGGGGAGATGAGCCGTTCTTC. Amino acid sequence: CARNTGGDEPFF.

This clonotype was detected ten times or more. The V and J genes are TRBV7-2 and TRBJ1-6; unclear D gene. V lost 7 bases, J lost 6 bases, and 7 bases lay in between. This CDR3 contains 12 residues. The germline V gene encodes CDR1 SGHTA and CDR2 FQGNSA. The CDR3 DNA reads TGTGCCAGCACTAACATTAATTCACCCCTCCACTTT. Translated, it gives CASTNINSPLHF.

This chain connects TRBV20-1 to TRBJ2-7; D uncertain. The germline V gene encodes CDR1 DFQATT and CDR2 SNEGSKA (reference sequence). The CDR3 covers 16 residues. The V end was cut by 1 base, the J end by 5 bases, with 21 bases between. CDR3 bases: TGCAGTGCTAGAGCCCTCGGCACGGCCTTTTTGGACGAGCAGTACTTC. Translated: CSARALGTAFLDEQYF.

The rearrangement joins TRBV11-2 to TRBJ2-1; 13 bases map to TRBD2. J lost 8 bases, V lost 5 bases, and 9 bases had no gene match. Germline loops: CDR1 SGHAT, CDR2 FQNNGV. The CDR3 totals 16 residues. The CDR3 is CASSRLAGGRSHEQFF. CDR3 bases: TGTGCCAGCAGCCGACTAGCGGGAGGTCGGTCCCATGAGCAGTTCTTC.

This clonotype showed up just a few times. The gene calls are TRBV5-5 and TRBJ2-7; D possibly corresponds to TRBD2 (6 bases). Germline CDR1 reads SGHKS; CDR2 reads YYEKEE (reference sequence). V dropped 4 bases and J dropped 3 bases, with 11 bases sitting between them. CDR3 length: 13 amino acids. CDR3 nucleotide sequence: TGTGCCAGCAGCGCGGGACGGTACTACGAGCAGTACTTC. Its translation is CASSAGRYYEQYF.

At least ten counts were recorded for this clonotype. The rearrangement links TRBV4-2 to TRBJ1-6; TRBD1 agrees at 8 bases. Germline-derived CDR1 and CDR2 are LGHNA and YNFKEQ. Germline trimming cut 4 bases from V and 5 bases from J; bases unmatched to any gene: 4. The CDR3 extends over 15 amino acids. CDR3 residues: CASSRGQGDNSPLHF. In DNA, the CDR3 is TGTGCCAGCAGCCGAGGACAGGGAGATAATTCACCCCTCCACTTT.

This clonotype has at least ten counts. The chain couples TRBV28 to TRBJ2-7, with 7 bases fitting TRBD1. J lost 1 base, V lost 5 bases, and 11 bases had no gene match. Germline loops: CDR1 MDHEN, CDR2 SYDVKM. The CDR3 loop spans 16 amino acids. CDR3 nucleotides: TGTGCCAGCAGTGCTATGGGGACAGCAAGATCCTACGAGCAGTACTTC. Translating gives CASSAMGTARSYEQYF.

At least ten counts were recorded for this clonotype. The chain combines TRBV7-2 with TRBJ2-3; possible D gene TRBD1, 5 bases. The V and J ends lost 6 bases and 1 base respectively, with 14 bases between them. Germline V gene lookup returns CDR1 SGHTA and CDR2 FQGNSA. This CDR3 spans 15 amino acids. DNA for the CDR3: TGTGCCAGCAGTCTACAGGCTGGGGGCACAGATACGCAGTATTTT. Translation: CASSLQAGGTDTQYF.

This clonotype appeared many times. The rearrangement links TRBV10-3 to TRBJ1-5; no firm D call. The germline gives CDR1 ENHRY, CDR2 SYGVKD. The CDR3 has 12 residues. Deletions cut 4 bases from V and 2 bases from J, with 3 bases between. This CDR3 reads CAISAGNQPQHF. The CDR3 DNA reads as TGTGCCATCAGTGCGGGCAATCAGCCCCAGCATTTT.

This clonotype was seen at least ten times. The chain has TRBV13 and TRBJ2-7; D unclear. The ends were cut back, 5 bases at V and 0 bases at J, with 11 bases in the middle. The CDR3 consists of 14 residues. Germline assignment: CDR1 PRHDT and CDR2 FYEKMQ (reference sequence). The DNA of the CDR3 is TGTGCCAGCAGCCTCAGTTTTAGCTCCTACGAGCAGTACTTC. Its protein product is CASSLSFSSYEQYF.

The table lists this clonotype with many counts. The chain employs TRBV12-3 or TRBV12-4 and TRBJ2-7, with 7 bases fitting TRBD1. V trimming: 5 bases; J trimming: 1 base; junction bases outside the gene matches: 5. The CDR3 is 14 amino acids. Here the CDR3 reads CASSIGQASYEQYF. The CDR3 DNA reads TGTGCCAGCAGTATTGGACAGGCATCCTACGAGCAGTACTTC.

Note on this clonotype: A read error may account for a junction end that differs from germline. The V and J genes are TRBV27 and TRBJ2-2, with TRBD2 matching over 11 bases. The germline gives CDR1 MNHEY, CDR2 SMNVEV (reference sequence). CDR3 size: 14 residues. CDR3 residues: CATSTSGNTGELSF. The DNA of the CDR3 is TGTGCCACCTCGACTAGCGGGAACACCGGGGAGCTGTCTTTT.

The V and J genes are TRBV5-1 and TRBJ1-5, with 7 nucleotides matching TRBD1. The germline V gene has CDR1 SGHRS and CDR2 YFSETQ. V was pared by 0 bases and J by 7 bases, with 13 bases of the junction left unmatched. This CDR3 contains 17 residues. The CDR3 is CASSLDPRRGGMQPQHF. In nucleotides, the CDR3 is TGCGCCAGCAGCTTGGATCCTAGAAGAGGGGGCATGCAGCCCCAGCATTTT.

The chain couples TRBV3-1 to TRBJ2-7; D is ambiguous. This CDR3 is built from 12 residues. Germline V CDR1 and CDR2: LGHDT, YNNKEL (reference sequence). Deletions cut 4 bases from V and 6 bases from J, with 10 bases between. The CDR3 spells CASSPYYGEQYF. As DNA, the CDR3 is TGTGCCAGCAGCCCTTATTATGGCGAGCAGTACTTC.

The table lists this clonotype with many counts. The chain couples TRBV20-1 to TRBJ2-5, with 10 bases that match TRBD2. This CDR3 has 13 amino acids. V gave up 4 bases and J gave up 1 base; unmatched junction bases: 0. Germline CDR1 is DFQATT and CDR2 is SNEGSKA (reference sequence). CDR3 sequence (DNA): TGCAGTGCTACTAGCGGGAGCCAAGAGACCCAGTACTTC. It is translated as CSATSGSQETQYF.

There are many counts of this clonotype. The J gene is TRBJ2-6, the V gene TRBV6-6, with D maybe TRBD2 (6 bases). V was clipped by 5 bases and J by 0 bases, with 17 bases between them. The CDR3 loop spans 18 amino acids. CDR1 is MNHNY and CDR2 is SVGAGI in the germline V gene (reference sequence). The CDR3 reads CASSILAAGGSGANVLTF. Here the CDR3 DNA reads TGTGCCAGCAGTATATTGGCCGCCGGGGGCTCTGGGGCCAACGTCCTGACTTTC.

Notes on this clonotype: It may be a read error: a sequence one base away is much more abundant. The chain couples TRBV18 to TRBJ2-1; TRBD2 aligns across 7 bases. The CDR3 extends over 17 amino acids. Germline loops: CDR1 KGHSH, CDR2 LQKENI. The junction had 12 bases not matched to a gene; V was cut back by 2 bases and J by 5 bases. CDR3 loop: CASSPLGEGPQNNEQFF. The CDR3 coding sequence is TGTGCCAGCTCACCATTGGGGGAGGGCCCCCAGAACAATGAGCAGTTCTTC.

This clonotype has ten or more counts. The J gene is TRBJ1-1, the V gene TRBV18, with 8 bases matching TRBD1. Trimming took 9 bases from V and 0 from J; bases not matched to a gene: 3. Germline V gene lookup returns CDR1 KGHSH and CDR2 LQKENI. This CDR3 contains 13 residues. CDR3 sequence: CASRTGMNTEAFF. The DNA for the CDR3 is TGTGCCAGTAGGACAGGGATGAACACTGAAGCTTTCTTT. The full variable domain, with the rest looked up from reference TRBV18 and TRBJ1-1, is NAGVMQNPRHLVRRRGQEARLRCSPMKGHSHVYWYRQLPEEGLKFMVYLQKENIIDESGMPKERFSAEFPKEGPSILRIQQVVRGDSAAYFCASRTGMNTEAFFGQGTRLTVV.

Ten or more counts support this clonotype. The chain employs TRBV18 and TRBJ1-5; D gene uncertain. The CDR3 spans 13 residues. Per germline, CDR1 KGHSH and CDR2 LQKENI. With 3 bases removed from V and 3 bases from J, the gap between germline ends came to 6 bases. Here the CDR3 reads CASSPNYNQPQHF. CDR3 coding DNA: TGTGCCAGCTCACCTAACTACAATCAGCCCCAGCATTTT.

This clonotype was counted a few times. The chain recombines TRBV5-6 with TRBJ2-1; 7 bases agree with TRBD2. With 1 base clipped from V and 4 bases from J, the junction kept 8 bases outside the gene matches. This CDR3 spans 16 amino acids. Germline V gene lookup returns CDR1 SGHDT and CDR2 YYEEEE. The CDR3 DNA reads TGTGCCAGCAGCTTGCCAGGCGGGAGTCCGTACAATGAGCAGTTCTTC. Translating gives CASSLPGGSPYNEQFF.

Many counts were recorded for this clonotype. J is TRBJ2-3 and V is TRBV28, with TRBD2 matching 8 bases. Trimming removed 8 bases from V and 2 bases from J; junction bases left unmatched: 12. The CDR3 covers 16 residues. In germline, CDR1 is MDHEN, CDR2 SYDVKM. CDR3 in DNA: TGTGCCAGCTCCATTATAGCGGGGATCCACACAGATACGCAGTATTTT. It translates to CASSIIAGIHTDTQYF.

This clonotype has more than one count but fewer than ten. The rearrangement joins TRBV20-1 to TRBJ2-4; D unresolved. The germline V and J ends were trimmed by 3 bases and 1 base, with 13 bases remaining between them. CDR1 and CDR2 from the germline V gene are DFQATT and SNEGSKA (reference sequence). This CDR3 region has 15 residues. DNA for the CDR3: TGCAGTGCTAGTGTCTACCTACGGGCCAAAAACATTCAGTACTTC. It is translated as CSASVYLRAKNIQYF.

This clonotype was observed many times. The V call is TRBV28, the J call TRBJ2-7, with 9 bases fitting TRBD1. The CDR3 extends over 13 amino acids. Germline V gene sequence: CDR1 MDHEN, CDR2 SYDVKM. The J segment lost 2 bases and the V segment lost 10 bases, leaving 6 bases of the junction unmatched. The CDR3 sequence: CATEGQGAYEQYF. CDR3 nucleotide sequence: TGTGCCACCGAGGGACAGGGTGCCTACGAGCAGTACTTC.

The chain has TRBV5-1 and TRBJ2-3, with 10 bases matching TRBD1. Germline V gene sequence: CDR1 SGHRS, CDR2 YFSETQ. CDR3 length: 18 residues. Trimming cost V 7 bases and J 2 bases; bases outside gene matches: 16. CDR3 bases: TGCGCCAGCTGCCCTAGGGGTACAGGGACAGGGGTCACAGATACGCAGTATTTT. This gives the protein CASCPRGTGTGVTDTQYF.